This paragraph covers one T cell receptor beta chain sequence. The data are from a study of blood T cells in healthy people across ages. CDR1 is SQVTM, CDR2 ANQGSEA, per germline. The CDR3 spans 14 residues. The V gene end was trimmed by 3 bases and the J gene end by 5 bases; junction bases not matched to a gene: 5. A second PCR, run for about 7 to 11 cycles, used a sample-barcoded 5' primer plus a J-beta primer mix. TCRdb itself ran the 5' RACE reads through MiXCR, one entry per CDR3 protein. The sample consists of fewer than 800,000 distinct CDR3 sequences, 20% to 30% of them appearing once. The sample was also reused in another study, on T cells of mothers and their children. That source reports: Persistent microchimeric T cell clones were sought, and none were detected.

The source of this sequence is a boy aged 5-17 years in good health. The material sequenced was blood. The chain is built from TRBV29-1 and TRBJ2-3; 10 bases align to TRBD2. CDR3 loop: CSVEGLAGEDTQYF. Written as DNA, the CDR3 is TGCAGCGTTGAGGGGCTAGCGGGGGAAGATACGCAGTATTTT.